This section outlines one T cell receptor beta chain sequence together with its context. Antigen unknown. The data were taken from a study of T cell repertoires in cytomegalovirus infection. Overall study context: HLA-B-restricted CMV epitopes that are well studied were used alongside recently identified HLA-C-restricted ones. In public TCR beta signatures, there were indications of both CMV infection and matching HLA type.

Findings and limits, study-wide: Within the response measured ex vivo, HLA-C-restricted CMV-specific TCR beta clonotypes were dominant. People with CMV and the relevant HLA were identified by cumulative public TCR beta family frequency.

V lost 2 bases and J lost 2, with 12 bases in between. The length of the CDR3 is 15 residues. Germline V gene data show CDR1 as MNHNY and CDR2 as SVGAGI (reference sequence). TCRdb re-derived calls from the reads in MiXCR, one entry per CDR3 protein. The sample has about 700,000 distinct CDR3 sequences, roughly 36% seen once. This receptor was identified in a human donor in good health (CMV status not recorded). Some clones in this sample may be carry-over from other donors' samples. Here the sequenced sample was cultured PBMCs, taken from culture after CMV antigen stimulation. The V and J genes are TRBV6-6 and TRBJ2-5, with D tentatively TRBD1 or TRBD2 (5 bases each). The CDR3: CASSYGRDHQETQYF. The CDR3 nucleotides read TGTGCCAGCAGTTACGGAAGGGACCATCAAGAGACCCAGTACTTC.